This entry lists 21 T cell receptor beta chains sequenced from one sample in a study of OX40 agonist ivuxolimab in advanced cancers. Profiled with immunoSEQ multiplex PCR; TCRdb holds only in-frame clones, not every one. The repertoire holds nearly 50,000 clones, with about 87% as singletons. The specimen comprised CD4+ or CD8+ T cells sorted from blood, sampled in a trial of the OX40 agonist ivuxolimab. The receptors derive from an adult with an advanced solid tumor such as melanoma, head and neck, liver or kidney cancer.

The rearrangement joins TRBV4-1 to TRBJ2-3; TRBD2 aligns across 12 bases. J lost 9 bases, V lost 0 bases, and 7 bases had no gene match. CDR1 and CDR2 from the germline V gene are MGHRA and YSYEKL. The CDR3 spans 16 residues. Written as DNA, the CDR3 is TGCGCCAGCAGCCAAGATTTGGCTAGCGGGGGGGCAACGCAGTATTTT. It specifies CASSQDLASGGATQYF.

This rearrangement joins TRBV7-9 to TRBJ2-5; no clear D gene. The V gene lost 6 bases and the J gene lost 1 base, with 12 bases spanning the gap. Germline V CDR1 and CDR2: SEHNR, FQNEAQ (reference sequence). The CDR3 sequence is 14 residues long. Here the CDR3 DNA reads TGTGCCAGCAGATCCTTTGCTAGCCAAGAGACCCAGTACTTC. It translates to CASRSFASQETQYF.

The V call is TRBV7-2, the J call TRBJ1-2; possible D gene TRBD1, 6 bases. V lost 5 bases, J lost 4 bases, and 14 bases lay in between. The CDR3 contains 14 residues. The germline gives CDR1 SGHTA, CDR2 FQGNSA. The CDR3 nucleotides read TGTGCCAGCAGCCCAAGGACAGACCTCTATGGCTACACCTTC. It specifies CASSPRTDLYGYTF.

The chain joins TRBV7-2 to TRBJ2-1, with no clear D. The V and J ends lost 4 bases and 2 bases respectively, with 12 bases between them. The CDR3 covers 15 residues. CDR1 and CDR2 (germline): SGHTA, FQGNSA. CDR3 in DNA: TGTGCCAGCAGCTCCGACTTCGGAACCTACAATGAGCAGTTCTTC. Amino acid sequence: CASSSDFGTYNEQFF.

The chain combines TRBV7-9 with TRBJ1-1; D ambiguous. V lost 1 base and J 0 bases, leaving 6 bases between the germline ends. Germline V gene lookup returns CDR1 SEHNR and CDR2 FQNEAQ (reference sequence). The CDR3 runs 14 residues. CDR3 in amino acids: CASSLVSVNTEAFF. CDR3 bases: TGTGCCAGCAGCTTAGTTTCAGTGAACACTGAAGCTTTCTTT. Full variable domain (missing parts from reference TRBV7-9 and TRBJ1-1): DTGVSQNPRHKITKRGQNVTFRCDPISEHNRLYWYRQTLGQGPEFLTYFQNEAQLEKSRLLSDRFSAERPKGSFSTLEIQRTEQGDSAMYLCASSLVSVNTEAFFGQGTRLTVV.

The rearrangement links TRBV5-1 to TRBJ2-4, with 13 bases lining up with TRBD2. The CDR3 contains 16 residues. V trimming: 0 bases; J trimming: 8 bases; junction bases outside the gene matches: 5. CDR1 is SGHRS and CDR2 is YFSETQ in the germline V gene. CDR3 region: CASSLVGLAGEDIQYF. The CDR3 DNA is TGCGCCAGCAGCTTGGTAGGACTAGCGGGAGAGGACATTCAGTACTTC.

The chain carries TRBV4-3 and TRBJ1-4; no definite D call. Germline CDR1 and CDR2: LGHNA and YSLEER. Trimming took 0 bases from V and 8 from J, leaving 16 bases between them. The CDR3 length is 16 residues. CDR3 amino acids: CASSQDGHLGYEKLFF. The CDR3 nucleotides are TGCGCCAGCAGCCAAGATGGGCACCTCGGTTACGAAAAACTGTTTTTT.

The chain links TRBV5-1 to TRBJ1-1; unclear D gene. The CDR3 extends over 12 amino acids. Germline CDR1 SGHRS, CDR2 YFSETQ. With 6 bases removed from V and 1 base from J, the gap between germline ends came to 7 bases. For the CDR3, the DNA is TGCGCCAGCAAGCTGGCGAACACTGAAGCTTTCTTT. It specifies CASKLANTEAFF.

The chain employs TRBV5-4 and TRBJ2-1; possibly TRBD1 or TRBD2 for D (5 bases each). V lost 10 bases and J 5 bases, leaving 25 bases between the germline ends. There are 16 residues in the CDR3. Germline assignment: CDR1 SGHNT and CDR2 YYREEE (reference sequence). CDR3 coding DNA: TGTGCCTGTGCCCCCGGGGAAGGGGTCATCGACAATGAGCAGTTCTTC. The encoded protein is CACAPGEGVIDNEQFF.

A few counts support this clone. The chain employs TRBV25-1 and TRBJ1-1; D not resolved. The germline V gene has CDR1 MGHDK and CDR2 SYGVNS. The CDR3 sequence is 14 residues long. Trimming removed 6 bases from V and 4 bases from J, with 15 bases in between. CDR3 loop: CASSDSAVFTEAFF. The CDR3 region has the DNA TGTGCCAGCAGCGACTCCGCGGTGTTCACTGAAGCTTTCTTT.

J is TRBJ1-2 and V is TRBV7-8; 7 bases agree with TRBD1. The length of the CDR3 is 14 residues. Germline CDR1 is SGHVS and CDR2 is FQNEAQ. V shed 5 bases and J 5 bases; nucleotides not matched to a gene: 8. CDR3 amino acids: CASSPRGSGYGYTF. In DNA form, the CDR3 reads TGTGCCAGCAGCCCCAGGGGGTCGGGATATGGCTACACCTTC. The whole variable domain, remainder taken from reference TRBV7-8 and TRBJ1-2, is GAGVSQSPRYKVAKRGQDVALRCDPISGHVSLFWYQQALGQGPEFLTYFQNEAQLDKSGLPSDRFFAERPEGSVSTLKIQRTQQEDSAVYLCASSPRGSGYGYTFGSGTRLTVV.

The chain has TRBV7-9 and TRBJ1-1; D ambiguous. Trimming stripped 1 base from V and 1 base from J, with 7 bases between. The CDR3 runs to 14 residues. Per germline, CDR1 SEHNR and CDR2 FQNEAQ (reference sequence). The CDR3 DNA follows: TGTGCCAGCAGCTTAGTTGCGCAGAACACTGAAGCTTTCTTT. This codes for CASSLVAQNTEAFF. The full variable domain, completed using reference TRBV7-9 and TRBJ1-1, is DTGVSQNPRHKITKRGQNVTFRCDPISEHNRLYWYRQTLGQGPEFLTYFQNEAQLEKSRLLSDRFSAERPKGSFSTLEIQRTEQGDSAMYLCASSLVAQNTEAFFGQGTRLTVV.

The chain has TRBV30 and TRBJ2-6; D may be TRBD2 (5 bases). V gave up 2 bases and J gave up 0 bases, with 8 bases separating them. The germline CDR1 and CDR2 sequences are GTSNPN and SVGIG (reference sequence). This CDR3 spans 15 amino acids. Here the CDR3 reads CAWSPGVSGANVLTF. In nucleotides, the CDR3 is TGTGCCTGGAGTCCCGGGGTCTCTGGGGCCAACGTCCTGACTTTC.

The V and J genes are TRBV5-1 and TRBJ2-5; D is perhaps TRBD1 (5 bases). Per the germline V gene, CDR1 is SGHRS and CDR2 is YFSETQ. The V end lost 4 bases, the J end lost 4 bases, and 8 bases lay between the germline ends. This CDR3 has 12 amino acids. The DNA of the CDR3 is TGCGCCAGCAGCCCGCAGGGAGAGACCCAGTACTTC. It codes for CASSPQGETQYF.

As regards this clone: The same CDR3 is also encoded by other DNA sequences in this sample. The chain couples TRBV5-1 to TRBJ1-1; D remains unclear. V lost 7 bases and J 1 base, leaving 8 bases between the germline ends. The CDR3 runs 12 residues. The germline gives CDR1 SGHRS, CDR2 YFSETQ. The CDR3 protein is CASRTGNTEAFF. Written as DNA, the CDR3 is TGCGCCAGCCGGACTGGGAACACTGAAGCTTTCTTT.

The chain carries TRBV7-9 and TRBJ1-3; perhaps TRBD1 as D (5 bases). CDR1 and CDR2 (germline): SEHNR, FQNEAQ (reference sequence). This CDR3 contains 17 residues. V was cut by 5 bases and J by 2 bases, with 19 bases left in between. CDR3 amino acids: CASSQEGSGGTGNTIYF. In DNA, the CDR3 is TGTGCCAGCAGCCAGGAAGGAAGCGGGGGAACTGGAAACACCATATATTTT.

This clone has more than one count but fewer than ten. The rearrangement uses TRBV7-2 and TRBJ2-7; TRBD2 matches 7 bases. CDR3 length equals 14 residues. V shed 5 bases, J shed 2 bases, and the junction held 6 bases outside the gene matches. Looked up from germline, CDR1 is SGHTA and CDR2 is FQGNSA. CDR3 in amino acids: CASSRGLQTYEQYF. The CDR3 bases are TGTGCCAGCAGCCGGGGACTACAAACCTACGAGCAGTACTTC.

This chain joins TRBV6-5 and TRBJ2-7, with 7 bases identical to TRBD2. Germline V gene sequence: CDR1 MNHEY, CDR2 SVGAGI. J was trimmed by 0 bases and V by 8 bases; bases with no gene match: 7. The CDR3 is 14 amino acids. CDR3 coding DNA: TGTGCCAGCCAAGTGGGGGGGAGCTCCTACGAGCAGTACTTC. The encoded protein is CASQVGGSSYEQYF.

To note about this clone: This specimen includes other DNA sequences encoding the same CDR3. This chain joins TRBV7-3 and TRBJ1-1, with D maybe TRBD1 (6 bases). The ends were cut back, 6 bases at V and 0 bases at J, with 11 bases in the middle. The CDR3 covers 14 residues. Germline V CDR1 and CDR2: SGHTA, FQGTGA. In DNA, the CDR3 is TGTGCCAGCAGTCCCACAGGGATGAACACTGAAGCTTTCTTT. It encodes CASSPTGMNTEAFF.

V gene TRBV6-6 combines with J gene TRBJ2-5; no definite D call. V was cut by 5 bases and J by 5 bases, with 15 bases left in between. Germline CDR1 reads MNHNY; CDR2 reads SVGAGI (reference sequence). The CDR3 extends over 14 amino acids. This CDR3 reads CASSAASLWETQYF. CDR3 sequence (DNA): TGTGCCAGCAGTGCTGCCTCCCTGTGGGAGACCCAGTACTTC.

This sequence joins TRBV6-5 and TRBJ1-4; perhaps TRBD1 as D (6 bases). V was trimmed by 7 bases and J by 2 bases, leaving 8 bases between them. Germline-derived CDR1 and CDR2 are MNHEY and SVGAGI. There are 13 residues in the CDR3. The CDR3 bases are TGTGCCAGCACGGACAGCACTAATGAAAAACTGTTTTTT. This translates into CASTDSTNEKLFF.